This T cell receptor (beta chain) derives from a study of blood T cell repertoires in COVID-19. Note on this clone: This specimen includes other DNA sequences encoding the same CDR3.

Repertoires were generated with immunoSEQ multiplex PCR, while TCRdb's copy carries only in-frame clones and drops some. The sample lists approximately 250,000 clones; approximately 87% were seen once. V was pared by 6 bases and J by 11 bases, with 11 bases between. This CDR3 is 12 amino acids long. Germline-derived CDR1 and CDR2 are MNHEY and SVGAGI. The chain couples TRBV6-5 to TRBJ1-6; maybe TRBD1 (6 bases). The clonotype was recovered from a man aged 55 to 70 who had recovered from COVID-19. Sequencing was done on a sample of peripheral blood. The DNA of the CDR3 is TGTGCCAGCAGGGGAACAGGGACACCCCTCCACTTT. Translation gives CASRGTGTPLHF.